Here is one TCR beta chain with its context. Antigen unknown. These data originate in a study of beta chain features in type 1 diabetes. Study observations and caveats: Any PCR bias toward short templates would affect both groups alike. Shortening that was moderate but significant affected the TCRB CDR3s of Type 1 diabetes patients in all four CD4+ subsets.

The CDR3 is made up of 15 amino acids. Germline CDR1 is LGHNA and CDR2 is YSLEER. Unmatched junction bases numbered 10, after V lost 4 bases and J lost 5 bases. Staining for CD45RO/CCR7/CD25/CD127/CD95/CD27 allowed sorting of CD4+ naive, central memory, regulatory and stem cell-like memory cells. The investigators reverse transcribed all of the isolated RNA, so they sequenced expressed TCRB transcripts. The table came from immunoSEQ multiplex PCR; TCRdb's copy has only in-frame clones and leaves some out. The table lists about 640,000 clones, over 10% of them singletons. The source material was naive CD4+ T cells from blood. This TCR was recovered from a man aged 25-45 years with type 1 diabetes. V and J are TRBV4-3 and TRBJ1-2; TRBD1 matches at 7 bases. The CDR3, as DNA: TGCGCCAGCAGCCTCACTATCGGGACAGCGTATGGCTACACCTTC. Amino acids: CASSLTIGTAYGYTF.